One sample yielded the 9 T cell receptor beta chains listed below, sequenced in a study of blood T cells in healthy people across ages. Together with a sample-barcoded 5' primer, a J-beta primer mix was included in a second PCR lasting roughly 7 to 11 cycles. From the 5' RACE reads, TCRdb called clonotypes with MiXCR, one entry per CDR3 protein. This table has some 1.4 million distinct CDR3 sequences, roughly 40% appearing once. The source material was blood. The receptors originated from a woman aged 18-29 years in good health.

The chain carries TRBV7-9 and TRBJ1-5; D is unresolved. This CDR3 spans 14 amino acids. Germline CDR1 reads SEHNR; CDR2 reads FQNEAQ (reference sequence). The V gene lost 6 bases and the J gene lost 5 bases, with 14 bases spanning the gap. CDR3 nucleotides: TGTGCCAGCAGTTCGGAAATCTTAGATCAGCCCCAGCATTTT. Its translation: CASSSEILDQPQHF.

This chain uses TRBV24-1 with TRBJ2-1; 8 bases match TRBD1. This CDR3 contains 14 residues. V lost 7 bases to trimming and J lost 8 bases; unmatched junction nucleotides: 9. Germline CDR1 KGHDR, CDR2 SFDVKD. The CDR3 coding sequence is TGTGCCACCAGGGGGGACAGGACGCTCGATGAGCAGTTCTTC. It translates to CATRGDRTLDEQFF.

The genes are TRBV4-2 and TRBJ1-1; the match to TRBD1 covers 10 bases. J gave up 2 bases and V 3 bases, and 6 bases lay outside the gene matches. Germline CDR1 and CDR2: LGHNA and YNFKEQ. CDR3 length: 16 residues. The chain's CDR3 is CASSQKLTGGNTEAFF. The CDR3 DNA reads TGTGCCAGCAGCCAGAAATTGACAGGGGGCAACACTGAAGCTTTCTTT.

The V gene is TRBV4-1, the J gene TRBJ2-5; D is perhaps TRBD1 (5 bases). In germline, CDR1 is MGHRA, CDR2 YSYEKL. The V end lost 0 bases, the J end lost 11 bases, and 19 bases lay between the germline ends. This CDR3 spans 15 amino acids. CDR3 protein: CASSQDPDTVNEQYF. CDR3 DNA: TGCGCCAGCAGCCAAGATCCGGACACTGTAAATGAGCAGTACTTC.

This clonotype was found many times. The rearrangement links TRBV7-2 to TRBJ2-7; 9 nucleotides align to TRBD2. The V gene end was trimmed by 3 bases and the J gene end by 4 bases; junction bases not matched to a gene: 7. Germline-derived CDR1 and CDR2 are SGHTA and FQGNSA. The CDR3 covers 15 residues. In DNA, the CDR3 is TGTGCCAGCAGCTTCACCGGGACTAGCCCTTACGAGCAGTACTTC. Translating gives CASSFTGTSPYEQYF.

The chain joins TRBV5-1 to TRBJ2-7; unclear D gene. This CDR3 is built from 13 residues. Trimming left V 4 bases short and J 2 bases short, with 10 bases between. Germline values: CDR1 SGHRS, CDR2 YFSETQ. CDR3 nucleotide sequence: TGCGCCAGCAGCCCGACAATCCCCTACGAGCAGTACTTC. This translates into CASSPTIPYEQYF.

The chain recombines TRBV4-1 with TRBJ2-1; D uncertain. The CDR3 length is 14 residues. Germline CDR1 and CDR2: MGHRA and YSYEKL. Trimming shortened V by 1 base and J by 6 bases, and 10 bases separated the two germline ends. The CDR3 DNA reads as TGCGCCAGCAGCCAAGTAGTAGCTGGCAATGAGCAGTTCTTC. Translation gives CASSQVVAGNEQFF.

This clonotype has only a few counts. The rearrangement links TRBV18 to TRBJ1-6; D possibly corresponds to TRBD1 (5 bases). CDR3 length: 14 residues. The V gene lost 4 bases and the J gene lost 8 bases, with 12 bases spanning the gap. From germline, CDR1 is KGHSH and CDR2 LQKENI. This CDR3 reads CASSRPQAYSPLHF. In DNA form, the CDR3 reads TGTGCCAGCTCACGCCCACAGGCGTATTCACCCCTCCACTTT.

This clonotype was seen more than once but under ten times. The chain joins TRBV11-1 to TRBJ2-1; D is possibly TRBD1 (6 bases). The V gene lost 5 bases and the J gene lost 5 bases, with 10 bases spanning the gap. The CDR3 consists of 13 residues. Germline loops: CDR1 SGHAT, CDR2 FQDESV (reference sequence). The CDR3 coding sequence is TGTGCCAGCAGCCACGGACAGAACAATGAGCAGTTCTTC. This codes for CASSHGQNNEQFF.